This TCR beta chain was sequenced during a study of early T cells in non-severe SARS-CoV-2 infection. The overall study: With bulk RNA from unsorted whole blood as input, sequencing yielded unpaired chains. Findings of the study overall: The matching step, a VDJdb search, favored anti-spike CD8 responses and missed private and CD4 specificities.

About this clonotype: Its antigen remains unidentified.

Trimming removed 1 base at V and 5 bases at J, with 8 bases between. The CDR3 contains 14 residues. The germline V gene has CDR1 LNHNV and CDR2 YYDKDF (reference sequence). In the library, individual cDNA molecules carried attached unique molecular identifiers. TCRdb itself ran the 5' RACE reads through MiXCR, one entry per CDR3 protein. Seen here are over 75,000 distinct CDR3 sequences, 14% to 15% observed once, and the top ten hold less than 6%. What was sequenced was whole blood. This receptor was obtained from an adult who was a healthcare worker with PCR-confirmed SARS-CoV-2 infection or an uninfected control (not recorded which). This chain links TRBV15 with TRBJ2-2, with a weak D call TRBD2 (6 bases). The CDR3 DNA follows: TGTGCCACCAGCAGAGTTGGGGGGACCGGGGAGCTGTTTTTT. This translates into CATSRVGGTGELFF.